This TCR beta chain is drawn from a study of blood T cell repertoires in COVID-19 (dated by TCRdb to the early 2020s). The study in broad terms: Samples from collaborators originated in the United States, Italy and Spain and spanned both the acute and convalescent phases of COVID-19. The material from the prospective study consisted of cDNA or gDNA derived from T cells, B-cell-depleted T cells, or PBMCs. Deeply sampled blood TCRbeta repertoires from subjects exposed to, actively infected with, or recovered from COVID-19 were included in the dataset. The repertoires were made available in a free public database intended to serve as a resource for research on the immune response to SARS-CoV-2. Samples were obtained from the ongoing ImmuneRACE study (first 160 participants) and from some 1,200 subjects provided by 6 global collaborators. Nearly every sample came with metadata listing a de-identified subject ID, COVID-19 status, age in years and sex. HLA class I and class II types, where available, came from metadata supplied by the sample provider rather than from assay-based typing. On the study overall, not on this receptor specifically: Clinical and demographic metadata were provided uncurated, with the amount varying by source and participant.

CDR1 and CDR2, per the germline V gene, are KGHSH and LQKENI. Spanning cysteine to phenylalanine, the CDR3 consists of 14 amino acids. Here the CDR3 DNA is all that survives: 42 bases in frame from base 1. V loses 3 bases of germline sequence and J loses 7 bases, and the interval between the two ends is 15 bases. One collaborating source in Seattle enrolled patients during active infection and followed them longitudinally through the course of disease. Whole blood was collected in K2EDTA tubes by collaborating institutions according to the institutions' own protocols. For TCRbeta analysis, collaborator samples were shipped as frozen whole blood, as isolated PBMCs, or as DNA extracted from either sample type. The immunoSEQ Assay, a bias-controlled multiplex PCR, was used to amplify TCRbeta CDR3 regions from genomic DNA. As for how the authors treated the data: The number of nucleated cells in each sample was estimated by amplification of reference gene primers within the assay. To quantify the absolute abundance of each unique TCRbeta CDR3 rearrangement, sequence reads were collapsed and filtered. For each sample, productive Simpson clonality was calculated by taking the square root of Simpson's diversity index across productive rearrangements. Not all clones reach the TCRdb copy of this immuneACCESS table, which keeps in-frame sequences only. Checked studies attribute under half of the gap to unresolved V genes and leave the rest unexplained. The DNA gave D and trimming, while V, J and clone size come from that table. Counted in this sample were roughly 180,000 clones; 70% to 90% of them appeared once. The ten most abundant clones make up about 6.9% of the sample.

Points on this clone: Its antigen specificity is not known. The record has no base qualities; no much larger clone is one base away.

This chain is built from TRBV18 and TRBJ1-2; possibly the D gene is TRBD1, per 5 matching bases. The receptor was isolated from a man of 80 years or more with COVID-19, enrolled during active disease. Material for sequencing was peripheral blood. The DNA sequence reads TGTGCCAGCTCACCGGTCGGAGGGGAAAGTGGCTACACCTTC. Translated, this gives CASSPVGGESGYTF.